This TCR beta chain was sequenced in a study of blood T cells in healthy people across ages. Across the study: About one barcoded beta molecule per two T cells was the capture yield of template switching.

Notes on this clonotype: As yet, its antigen is unknown. Germline and junction disagree at one end, which may indicate a read error.

General study findings and limits: Fewer expanded clones and more diversity marked long-lived versus aged donors.

With a J-beta primer mix and a sample-barcoded 5' primer, a second PCR ran about 6 to 11 cycles. TCRdb processed the 5' RACE reads anew with MiXCR; each CDR3 protein has one entry. The data hold more than 700,000 distinct CDR3 sequences, with about 46% observed a single time. The sample taken for sequencing was blood. This clonotype was sampled from a man older than 75 in good health.

Here the CDR3 DNA reads TGTGCCAGCAGTGTATCAAGGGGGTTAGGCTACACCTTC. This sequence encodes CASSVSRGLGYTF. The V gene is TRBV27, the J gene TRBJ1-2; tentatively, D is TRBD1 (6 bases). Per germline, CDR1 MNHEY and CDR2 SMNVEV (reference sequence). The CDR3 sequence is 13 residues long.